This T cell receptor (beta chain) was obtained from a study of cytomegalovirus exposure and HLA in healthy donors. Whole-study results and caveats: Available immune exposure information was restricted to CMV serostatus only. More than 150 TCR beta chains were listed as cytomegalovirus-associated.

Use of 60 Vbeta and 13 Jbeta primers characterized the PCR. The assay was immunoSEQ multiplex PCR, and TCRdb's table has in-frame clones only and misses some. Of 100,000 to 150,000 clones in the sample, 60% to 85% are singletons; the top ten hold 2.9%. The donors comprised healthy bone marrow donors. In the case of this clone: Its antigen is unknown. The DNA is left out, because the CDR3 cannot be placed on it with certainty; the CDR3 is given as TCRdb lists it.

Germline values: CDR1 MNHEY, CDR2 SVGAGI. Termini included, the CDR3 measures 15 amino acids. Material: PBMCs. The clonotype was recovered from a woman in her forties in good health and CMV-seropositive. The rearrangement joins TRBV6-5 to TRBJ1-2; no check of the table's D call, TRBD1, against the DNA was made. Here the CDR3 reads CASSSSTDPNYGYTF.